This is a list of T cell receptor beta chains from one sample in a study of yellow fever vaccine responses in identical twins. MiXCR, applied by TCRdb to the RT-PCR reads, yields one record per CDR3 protein. Among about 9,600 distinct CDR3 sequences listed, approximately 87% were seen once. Material: T cells from blood (PBMCs), unsorted or a sorted subset (not recorded which), obtained before or after yellow fever vaccination (not recorded which). Every receptor here comes from a woman under 30 who received the yellow fever vaccine. CDR3s include the opening cysteine and the closing phenylalanine or tryptophan. The D gene is left open where the match is weak. Not all rows give a size; the values are once, few, many and, for expanded clones, a class.

CDR3 DNA: TGTGCCAGCAGTGAACGGGGGAACAAAAACATTCAGTACTTC; CDR3 protein: CASSERGNKNIQYF; J gene: TRBJ2-4; clone size: -; D gene: -; V gene: TRBV6-1; CDR3 length: 14
CDR3 DNA: TGTGCCACCAGCAGACATGCAGGGGAAGGGCAGCCCCAGCATTTT; CDR3 protein: CATSRHAGEGQPQHF; J gene: TRBJ1-5; clone size: -; D gene: -; V gene: TRBV15; CDR3 length: 15
CDR3 DNA: TGCAGCGCCACCCCCCTCGCTCAGGGGGTTAAGGAGACCCAGTACTTC; CDR3 protein: CSATPLAQGVKETQYF; J gene: TRBJ2-5; clone size: few; D gene: TRBD1; V gene: TRBV29-1; CDR3 length: 16
CDR3 DNA: TGTGCCAGCTCACCACGAGGAATCACCTACGAGCAGTACTTC; CDR3 protein: CASSPRGITYEQYF; J gene: TRBJ2-7; clone size: -; D gene: -; V gene: TRBV18; CDR3 length: 14
CDR3 DNA: TGTGCCAGCAGCCCAGGGAGCCAGCCCCAGCATTTT; CDR3 protein: CASSPGSQPQHF; J gene: TRBJ1-5; clone size: -; D gene: -; V gene: TRBV4-2; CDR3 length: 12
CDR3 DNA: TGTGCCAGCAGCGTAGAACAGGGTTCCTACGAGCAGTACTTC; CDR3 protein: CASSVEQGSYEQYF; J gene: TRBJ2-7; clone size: -; D gene: -; V gene: TRBV13; CDR3 length: 14
CDR3 DNA: TGTGCCACCAGCAGAGTTGGTTCCTATGGCTACACCTTC; CDR3 protein: CATSRVGSYGYTF; J gene: TRBJ1-2; clone size: -; D gene: -; V gene: TRBV15; CDR3 length: 13
CDR3 DNA: TGTGCCAGCAGCTTAGCAGCGAGCGTCACAGATACGCAGTATTTT; CDR3 protein: CASSLAASVTDTQYF; J gene: TRBJ2-3; clone size: -; D gene: -; V gene: TRBV7-2; CDR3 length: 15
CDR3 DNA: TGCAGTGCTAGAGATTTTGGACATGGCTACACCTTC; CDR3 protein: CSARDFGHGYTF; J gene: TRBJ1-2; clone size: -; D gene: -; V gene: TRBV20-1; CDR3 length: 12
CDR3 DNA: TGTGCCAGCACCTTAGCCGCGATCTACTATGGCTACACCTTC; CDR3 protein: CASTLAAIYYGYTF; J gene: TRBJ1-2; clone size: -; D gene: -; V gene: TRBV2; CDR3 length: 14
CDR3 DNA: TGTGCCAGCAAACCCCGGGGCTTGTCAGAGCAGTTCTTC; CDR3 protein: CASKPRGLSEQFF; J gene: TRBJ2-1; clone size: -; D gene: -; V gene: TRBV13; CDR3 length: 13
CDR3 DNA: TGTGCCAGTGGGACCTCTAGAGGCGAGCAGTACTTC; CDR3 protein: CASGTSRGEQYF; J gene: TRBJ2-7; clone size: -; D gene: -; V gene: TRBV28; CDR3 length: 12
CDR3 DNA: TGTGCCTCAAGGACAGGGAGCTCCTACAATGAGCAGTTCTTC; CDR3 protein: CASRTGSSYNEQFF; J gene: TRBJ2-1; clone size: -; D gene: TRBD1; V gene: TRBV10-3; CDR3 length: 14
CDR3 DNA: TGTGCCAGCAGCTTATCAGCAGCAGGGGAGCAGTACTTC; CDR3 protein: CASSLSAAGEQYF; J gene: TRBJ2-7; clone size: -; D gene: -; V gene: TRBV7-6; CDR3 length: 13
CDR3 DNA: TGTGCCAGCAGCCCCCAGGACGGAGCTAACTATGGCTACACCTTC; CDR3 protein: CASSPQDGANYGYTF; J gene: TRBJ1-2; clone size: -; D gene: -; V gene: TRBV3-1; CDR3 length: 15
CDR3 DNA: TGCGCCAGCAGACAAGCCCTTAATCAGCCCCAGCATTTT; CDR3 protein: CASRQALNQPQHF; J gene: TRBJ1-5; clone size: -; D gene: -; V gene: TRBV4-3; CDR3 length: 13
CDR3 DNA: TGTGCCAGCAGTATCGGGACTAGCGGATACGAGCAGTACTTC; CDR3 protein: CASSIGTSGYEQYF; J gene: TRBJ2-7; clone size: -; D gene: TRBD2; V gene: TRBV27; CDR3 length: 14
CDR3 DNA: TGCGCCAGCAGCCAAGCGACGATTTCCGTGGATACGCAGTATTTT; CDR3 protein: CASSQATISVDTQYF; J gene: TRBJ2-3; clone size: -; D gene: -; V gene: TRBV4-1; CDR3 length: 15
CDR3 DNA: TGCAGCGTTGTTGGGGGCACCTACAATGAGCAGTTCTTC; CDR3 protein: CSVVGGTYNEQFF; J gene: TRBJ2-1; clone size: -; D gene: -; V gene: TRBV29-1; CDR3 length: 13
CDR3 DNA: TGTGCCAGTAACGGCGCGCAGTTCGGTGAAAAACTGTTTTTT; CDR3 protein: CASNGAQFGEKLFF; J gene: TRBJ1-4; clone size: -; D gene: -; V gene: TRBV19; CDR3 length: 14
CDR3 DNA: TGTGCCAGCAGCCCTACAGGGTGGGTTCAGCCCCAGCATTTT; CDR3 protein: CASSPTGWVQPQHF; J gene: TRBJ1-5; clone size: -; D gene: -; V gene: TRBV13; CDR3 length: 14
CDR3 DNA: TGTGCCAGCTCACTTCAGGAAACTAGCACAGATACGCAGTATTTT; CDR3 protein: CASSLQETSTDTQYF; J gene: TRBJ2-3; clone size: -; D gene: -; V gene: TRBV18; CDR3 length: 15
CDR3 DNA: TGTGCCATCAGTGAGTCAGCAGGGGTATACACTGAAGCTTTCTTT; CDR3 protein: CAISESAGVYTEAFF; J gene: TRBJ1-1; clone size: -; D gene: -; V gene: TRBV10-3; CDR3 length: 15
CDR3 DNA: TGCAGTGCTAGAGTCCAGCGGGAACGCACAGATACGCAGTATTTT; CDR3 protein: CSARVQRERTDTQYF; J gene: TRBJ2-3; clone size: -; D gene: TRBD2; V gene: TRBV20-1; CDR3 length: 15
CDR3 DNA: TGTGCCAGCAAGGACGAGACCGGGGAGCTGTTTTTT; CDR3 protein: CASKDETGELFF; J gene: TRBJ2-2; clone size: -; D gene: -; V gene: TRBV2; CDR3 length: 12
CDR3 DNA: TGTGCCAGCAGCCCCTTTGAGCGGGTTCTCTATGAGCAGTTCTTC; CDR3 protein: CASSPFERVLYEQFF; J gene: TRBJ2-1; clone size: -; D gene: -; V gene: TRBV11-2; CDR3 length: 15
CDR3 DNA: TGCGCCAGCAGCCAACCCGGGACAGACAATGAAAAACTGTTTTTT; CDR3 protein: CASSQPGTDNEKLFF; J gene: TRBJ1-4; clone size: -; D gene: TRBD1; V gene: TRBV4-1; CDR3 length: 15
CDR3 DNA: TGTGCCAGCAGCCGCGCCGGGGCCTCTAATCAGCCCCAGCATTTT; CDR3 protein: CASSRAGASNQPQHF; J gene: TRBJ1-5; clone size: -; D gene: -; V gene: TRBV27; CDR3 length: 15
CDR3 DNA: TGCAGCGTTGCTTGGGTAGCGGGACCCGTCACCGGGGAGCTGTTTTTT; CDR3 protein: CSVAWVAGPVTGELFF; J gene: TRBJ2-2; clone size: few; D gene: TRBD2; V gene: TRBV29-1; CDR3 length: 16
CDR3 DNA: TGCAGTGCCCCAACTAGCGGAGGGGGAGAGACCCAGTACTTC; CDR3 protein: CSAPTSGGGETQYF; J gene: TRBJ2-5; clone size: -; D gene: TRBD2; V gene: TRBV20-1; CDR3 length: 14